The sequence of this T cell receptor beta chain was determined in a study of beta chain features in type 1 diabetes. Study-wide points: Type 1 diabetes patients showed a moderate but significant shortening of TCRB CDR3s in all four CD4+ subsets. The naive, central memory and Treg TCRB repertoires of patients appeared to be more similar to one another than those of healthy donors.

A heparinised blood draw that averaged about 120 mL was obtained once from each donor. It was via CD45RO/CCR7/CD25/CD127/CD95/CD27 that CD4+ naive, central memory, regulatory and stem cell-like memory cells were sorted. The table lists this clone with a few counts. The antigen is undetermined. Of the isolated RNA, all was reverse transcribed, and so the sequenced material was expressed TCRB transcripts. Produced via immunoSEQ multiplex PCR; TCRdb's table is partial and in-frame only. The sample shows about 16,000 clones, roughly 72% of them seen only once. J gave up 8 bases and V 3 bases, and 1 base lay outside the gene matches. Per the germline V gene, CDR1 is SNHLY and CDR2 is FYNNEI. The CDR3 has 13 residues.

This chain joins TRBV2 and TRBJ1-6; 7 bases are a match to TRBD1. The origin of this receptor is a man aged 30 to 45 with type 1 diabetes. The specimen sequenced was stem cell memory CD4+ T cells from blood. CDR3 DNA: TGTGCCAGCAGTGACGACAGGGATTCACCCCTCCACTTT. Its protein is CASSDDRDSPLHF.